This record concerns one T cell receptor beta chain sequence. The data were taken from a study of blood T cell repertoires in COVID-19. Study summary: Sites across the United States, Italy and Spain contributed samples from acute and convalescent COVID-19. In each case, the material was cDNA or gDNA derived from T cells, B-cell-depleted T cells, or PBMCs.

As originally analysed: Estimation of nucleated cell counts was performed using reference gene primer amplification. The protocol was immunoSEQ multiplex PCR, while the TCRdb copy is restricted to in-frame clones and leaves out a portion. That table is the source of V, J and clone size, and D and trimming were worked out from the DNA. Of 130,000 or so clones in the sample, roughly 79% were seen once. Germline assignment: CDR1 DFQATT and CDR2 SNEGSKA (reference sequence). V was shortened by 3 bases and J by 5 bases, with 22 bases between the two germline ends. This CDR3 has 16 residues. The sequenced sample consisted of peripheral blood. This sequence joins TRBV20-1 and TRBJ2-5; D perhaps matches TRBD1 (5 bases). The receptor was isolated from a man older than 75 with acute or convalescent COVID-19. DNA of the CDR3: TGCAGTGCTAGTGCTCCAGGGTCAGGTAATAGGGAGACCCAGTACTTC. It specifies CSASAPGSGNRETQYF.